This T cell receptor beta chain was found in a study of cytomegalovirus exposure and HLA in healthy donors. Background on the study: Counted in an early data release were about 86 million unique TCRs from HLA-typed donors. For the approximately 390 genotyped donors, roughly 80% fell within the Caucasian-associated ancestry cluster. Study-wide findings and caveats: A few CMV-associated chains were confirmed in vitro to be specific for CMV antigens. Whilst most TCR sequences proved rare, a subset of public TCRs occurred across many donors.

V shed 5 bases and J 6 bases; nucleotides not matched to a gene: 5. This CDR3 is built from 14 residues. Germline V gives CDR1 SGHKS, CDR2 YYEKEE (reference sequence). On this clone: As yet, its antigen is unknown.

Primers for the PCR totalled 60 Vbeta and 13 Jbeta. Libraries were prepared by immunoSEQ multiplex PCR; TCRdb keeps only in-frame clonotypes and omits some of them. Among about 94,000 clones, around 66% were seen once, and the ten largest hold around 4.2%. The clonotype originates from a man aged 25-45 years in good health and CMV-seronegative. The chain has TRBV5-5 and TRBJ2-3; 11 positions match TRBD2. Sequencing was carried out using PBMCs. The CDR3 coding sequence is TGTGCCAGCAGTCGGGCTAGCGGGGGGGATACGCAGTATTTT. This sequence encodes CASSRASGGDTQYF.